This T cell receptor (beta chain) stems from a study of cytomegalovirus exposure and HLA in healthy donors. Whole-study results and caveats: Among TCR sequences, most were rare, though some public TCRs appeared in many donors. Cytomegalovirus-associated status was assigned to roughly 160 TCR beta chains.

PCR used 60 Vbeta primers and 13 Jbeta primers. Generated by immunoSEQ multiplex PCR, the TCRdb table keeps only in-frame clones and is missing some. The sample includes 150,000 to 200,000 clones, 60% to 80% seen only once; the top ten take about 0.91%. From germline, CDR1 is SGHRS and CDR2 YFSETQ. V lost 2 bases and J lost 3; bases outside the gene matches: 3. The CDR3 sequence is 15 residues long. This clone was seen only once. Its specificity is unknown. The chain is built from TRBV5-1 and TRBJ2-5, with 11 bases aligning to TRBD2. The sample was PBMCs. The TCR originated in a woman aged 50 to 60 in good health and CMV-seropositive. CDR3 bases: TGCGCCAGCAGCTTTTTTAGCGGGGGGGAAGAGACCCAGTACTTC. Its translation is CASSFFSGGEETQYF.